This entry features one T cell receptor (beta chain) sequence. This sample is drawn from a study of blood T cell repertoires in COVID-19. Across the study: From the United States, Italy and Spain came samples of acute and convalescent COVID-19. From T cells, B-cell-depleted T cells, or PBMCs came the material, which was cDNA or gDNA.

Original processing methods: Amplification with reference gene primers provided the estimates of nucleated cell counts. TCRdb's copy holds only in-frame clones and misses some; the assay was immunoSEQ multiplex PCR. The D gene and trimming were derived from the DNA, and the V and J assignments and clone size from that table. The table shows about 220,000 clones, with roughly 80% occurring only once. This TCR was sampled from a human donor in a cohort sampled during active COVID-19. The sample consisted of peripheral blood.

The CDR3, as DNA: TGCAGTGCTAGCCAGGGGAATGGCTACACCTTC. Amino acids: CSASQGNGYTF. The V call is TRBV20-1, the J call TRBJ1-2; tentative D call: TRBD1 (6 bases). This CDR3 region has 11 residues. From germline, CDR1 is DFQATT and CDR2 SNEGSKA (reference sequence). V lost 3 bases and J lost 6, with 8 bases in between.